The 18 T cell receptor beta chains presented below share a single source sample, sequenced in a study of cytotoxic CD8 clonotypes in ibrutinib-treated CLL. The repertoire was sequenced with immunoSEQ multiplex PCR; TCRdb's copy has only in-frame clones and lacks some. The data show 150,000 to 200,000 clones, 70% to 90% seen once. Source: PBMCs, taken at disease progression, from a patient treated with ibrutinib. These receptors all stem from a human donor with chronic lymphocytic leukemia.

The chain employs TRBV19 and TRBJ1-4, with TRBD1 as a possible D gene (5 bases). Between the trimmed V and J ends, which lost 7 bases and 8 bases, there was a span of 20 bases. The CDR3 has 15 amino acids. Germline CDR1 is LNHDA and CDR2 is SQIVND (reference sequence). CDR3 sequence reads: CASTPPGGVHEKLFF. In DNA, the CDR3 is TGTGCCAGTACCCCCCCCGGAGGGGTGCACGAAAAACTGTTTTTT.

The chain joins TRBV30 to TRBJ1-2; D uncertain. Deletions cut 0 bases from V and 2 bases from J, with 13 bases between. Per the germline V gene, CDR1 is GTSNPN and CDR2 is SVGIG (reference sequence). This CDR3 is 15 amino acids long. Written as DNA, the CDR3 is TGTGCCTGGAGTGTAAAAAAACAGCTAAACTATGGCTACACCTTC. It codes for CAWSVKKQLNYGYTF. Together with reference TRBV30 and TRBJ1-2, the CDR3 gives the full variable domain: SQTIHQWPATLVQPVGSPLSLECTVEGTSNPNLYWYRQAAGRGLQLLFYSVGIGQISSEVPQNLSASRPQDRQFILSSKKLLLSDSGFYLCAWSVKKQLNYGYTFGSGTRLTVV.

A few counts support this clone. The V call is TRBV19, the J call TRBJ1-5; 7 bases are a match to TRBD1. Trimming removed 2 bases from V and 1 base from J; junction bases left unmatched: 11. Germline CDR1 reads LNHDA; CDR2 reads SQIVND (reference sequence). This CDR3 comprises 18 residues. The CDR3 DNA is TGTGCCAGTAGTATACCCCCCATGACAGGGTGGAGCAATCAGCCCCAGCATTTT. Its translation is CASSIPPMTGWSNQPQHF.

The chain links TRBV5-1 to TRBJ2-1; D possibly corresponds to TRBD2 (5 bases). CDR1 and CDR2 from the germline V gene are SGHRS and YFSETQ. The length of the CDR3 is 15 residues. V was clipped by 5 bases and J by 10 bases, with 22 bases between them. The chain's CDR3 is CASRPGAAEGKEQFF. In DNA, the CDR3 is TGCGCCAGCAGACCCGGCGCAGCCGAGGGAAAGGAGCAGTTCTTC.

This chain connects TRBV6-5 to TRBJ1-3; no definite D call. From germline, CDR1 is MNHEY and CDR2 SVGAGI. CDR3 length: 13 amino acids. The ends were cut back, 5 bases at V and 4 bases at J, with 9 bases in the middle. CDR3 region: CASSLSTGNTIYF. CDR3 in DNA: TGTGCCAGCAGTCTATCAACAGGAAACACCATATATTTT.

J is TRBJ2-7 and V is TRBV9; the D gene is possibly TRBD1 (6 bases). This CDR3 has 17 amino acids. V lost 3 bases and J lost 5, with 24 bases in between. CDR1 is SGDLS and CDR2 is YYNGEE in the germline V gene. The CDR3 sequence: CASSASPRDRTPNEQYF. CDR3 in DNA: TGTGCCAGCAGCGCCTCACCCCGCGACAGGACCCCCAACGAGCAGTACTTC.

The chain links TRBV19 to TRBJ2-7, with D possibly matching TRBD2 (5 bases). Trimming removed 3 bases at V and 2 bases at J, with 17 bases between. The CDR3 has 16 residues. The V gene's germline CDR1 is LNHDA and CDR2 SQIVND (reference sequence). CDR3 region: CASSMGYQLGAYEQYF. The CDR3 region has the DNA TGTGCCAGTAGTATGGGATACCAACTAGGCGCCTACGAGCAGTACTTC.

The chain employs TRBV18 and TRBJ2-2; no clear D gene. The CDR3 spans 15 residues. The V gene's germline CDR1 is KGHSH and CDR2 LQKENI. V lost 3 bases to trimming and J lost 3 bases, with 11 bases between them. The CDR3 is CASSPLSLDTGELFF. CDR3 DNA: TGTGCCAGCTCACCCCTTTCCCTTGACACCGGGGAGCTGTTTTTT.

The rearrangement uses TRBV4-1 and TRBJ2-1; D ambiguous. Germline V gene sequence: CDR1 MGHRA, CDR2 YSYEKL. The CDR3 consists of 12 residues. The V end was cut by 0 bases, the J end by 7 bases, with 4 bases between. The DNA of the CDR3 is TGCGCCAGCAGCCAAGACGGGAATGAGCAGTTCTTC. It encodes CASSQDGNEQFF.

The CDR3 DNA reads TGTGCCAGCAGCTTAGAAGGGATGAGCTCCTACGAGCAGTACTTC. As protein: CASSLEGMSSYEQYF. The rearrangement links TRBV7-2 to TRBJ2-7; no definite D call. This CDR3 region has 15 residues. From germline, CDR1 is SGHTA and CDR2 FQGNSA. V lost 1 base and J lost 0, with 10 bases in between.

The gene calls are TRBV19 and TRBJ2-7; D may correspond to TRBD1 or TRBD2 (5 bases each). This CDR3 comprises 16 residues. V was clipped by 7 bases and J by 9 bases, with 28 bases between them. Germline CDR1 LNHDA, CDR2 SQIVND (reference sequence). CDR3 protein: CASTGPSGAFGGGQYF. The CDR3 DNA sequence: TGTGCCAGTACTGGGCCCTCCGGGGCGTTCGGAGGTGGGCAGTACTTC.

This clone appeared once. The chain recombines TRBV29-1 with TRBJ1-2, with D maybe TRBD1 (6 bases). This CDR3 contains 13 residues. V was clipped by 3 bases and J by 6 bases, with 14 bases between them. Per the germline V gene, CDR1 is SQVTM and CDR2 is ANQGSEA. The CDR3 DNA sequence: TGCAGCGTTGATCGGGGGGCCCAGGATGGCTACACCTTC. This gives the protein CSVDRGAQDGYTF.

This clone came up a few times. The chain recombines TRBV27 with TRBJ2-1, with 7 bases identical to TRBD1. After removal of 5 bases from V and 0 bases from J, the junction contained 7 bases not matched to a gene. This CDR3 spans 16 amino acids. Per germline, CDR1 MNHEY and CDR2 SMNVEV (reference sequence). The CDR3 here is CASSKDRSSSYNEQFF. CDR3 nucleotides: TGTGCCAGCAGTAAGGACAGGAGTAGCTCCTACAATGAGCAGTTCTTC.

This clone appeared a single time. The rearrangement links TRBV9 to TRBJ2-3; TRBD1 agrees at 7 bases. Losses at the gene ends were 3 bases for V and 5 bases for J; bases not matched to a gene: 6. Germline CDR1 SGDLS, CDR2 YYNGEE. The CDR3 covers 14 residues. The CDR3 nucleotides read TGTGCCAGCAGCGCGGCAGGGACAGTAGATACGCAGTATTTT. Amino acids: CASSAAGTVDTQYF.

The chain is built from TRBV25-1 and TRBJ2-1; possible D gene TRBD1, 5 bases. Trimming shortened V by 7 bases and J by 9 bases, and 16 bases separated the two germline ends. The CDR3 is made up of 13 amino acids. The germline V gene encodes CDR1 MGHDK and CDR2 SYGVNS. CDR3 sequence: CASNFDRHTEQFF. Written as DNA, the CDR3 is TGTGCCAGCAATTTTGACAGACACACTGAGCAGTTCTTC.

The chain joins TRBV5-6 to TRBJ2-1; 8 nucleotides line up with TRBD2. The CDR3 is 15 residues long. The V and J ends lost 0 bases and 6 bases, in that order; junction bases with no gene match: 5. Germline V lookup: CDR1 SGHDT, CDR2 YYEEEE. The CDR3 nucleotides read TGTGCCAGCAGCTTGGTTGGACTAGCCCTCAATGAGCAGTTCTTC. Translation: CASSLVGLALNEQFF.

V usage is TRBV9 and J usage is TRBJ1-2; the match to TRBD1 covers 7 bases. Looked up from germline, CDR1 is SGDLS and CDR2 is YYNGEE. The CDR3 covers 17 residues. Trimming cost V 1 base and J 6 bases; bases outside gene matches: 15. This chain's CDR3 is CASSVNAKGAAIDGYTF. The CDR3 DNA is TGTGCCAGCAGCGTAAATGCTAAGGGGGCCGCGATCGATGGCTACACCTTC.

CDR3 DNA sequence: TGTGCCAGCAGCCTAACCGGGACAGGGGGCCAAGTTCGGGGCTACACCTTC. Translating gives CASSLTGTGGQVRGYTF. The chain joins TRBV28 to TRBJ1-2; TRBD1 matches at 12 bases. CDR3 length equals 17 residues. Trimming removed 6 bases from V and 8 bases from J; junction bases left unmatched: 16. Germline CDR1 MDHEN, CDR2 SYDVKM.